This T cell receptor beta chain was sequenced during a study of T cell repertoires in cytomegalovirus infection. Study overall: Public TCR beta signatures provided an indication of both CMV infection and a matching HLA type.

Trimming cost V 3 bases and J 0 bases, with 9 bases left between them. Germline CDR1 and CDR2: SGHRS and YFSETQ. There are 14 residues in the CDR3. General study results and limits: HLA-C-restricted CMV-specific TCR beta clonotypes prevailed in the ex vivo response.

Each CDR3 protein is one row after TCRdb ran MiXCR on the reads. In the table there are a few hundred thousand distinct CDR3 sequences, 15% to 20% of which are singletons. Concerning this clonotype: Its antigen is still unknown.

The TCR was taken from a human donor in good health (CMV status not recorded). Some clones in this sample may be carry-over from other donors' samples. The specimen sequenced was CD8+ T cells from PBMCs. The V gene is TRBV5-1, the J gene TRBJ1-1; D remains unclear. Here the CDR3 reads CASSSATMNTEAFF. The CDR3 nucleotides are TGCGCCAGCAGCTCCGCGACAATGAACACTGAAGCTTTCTTT.